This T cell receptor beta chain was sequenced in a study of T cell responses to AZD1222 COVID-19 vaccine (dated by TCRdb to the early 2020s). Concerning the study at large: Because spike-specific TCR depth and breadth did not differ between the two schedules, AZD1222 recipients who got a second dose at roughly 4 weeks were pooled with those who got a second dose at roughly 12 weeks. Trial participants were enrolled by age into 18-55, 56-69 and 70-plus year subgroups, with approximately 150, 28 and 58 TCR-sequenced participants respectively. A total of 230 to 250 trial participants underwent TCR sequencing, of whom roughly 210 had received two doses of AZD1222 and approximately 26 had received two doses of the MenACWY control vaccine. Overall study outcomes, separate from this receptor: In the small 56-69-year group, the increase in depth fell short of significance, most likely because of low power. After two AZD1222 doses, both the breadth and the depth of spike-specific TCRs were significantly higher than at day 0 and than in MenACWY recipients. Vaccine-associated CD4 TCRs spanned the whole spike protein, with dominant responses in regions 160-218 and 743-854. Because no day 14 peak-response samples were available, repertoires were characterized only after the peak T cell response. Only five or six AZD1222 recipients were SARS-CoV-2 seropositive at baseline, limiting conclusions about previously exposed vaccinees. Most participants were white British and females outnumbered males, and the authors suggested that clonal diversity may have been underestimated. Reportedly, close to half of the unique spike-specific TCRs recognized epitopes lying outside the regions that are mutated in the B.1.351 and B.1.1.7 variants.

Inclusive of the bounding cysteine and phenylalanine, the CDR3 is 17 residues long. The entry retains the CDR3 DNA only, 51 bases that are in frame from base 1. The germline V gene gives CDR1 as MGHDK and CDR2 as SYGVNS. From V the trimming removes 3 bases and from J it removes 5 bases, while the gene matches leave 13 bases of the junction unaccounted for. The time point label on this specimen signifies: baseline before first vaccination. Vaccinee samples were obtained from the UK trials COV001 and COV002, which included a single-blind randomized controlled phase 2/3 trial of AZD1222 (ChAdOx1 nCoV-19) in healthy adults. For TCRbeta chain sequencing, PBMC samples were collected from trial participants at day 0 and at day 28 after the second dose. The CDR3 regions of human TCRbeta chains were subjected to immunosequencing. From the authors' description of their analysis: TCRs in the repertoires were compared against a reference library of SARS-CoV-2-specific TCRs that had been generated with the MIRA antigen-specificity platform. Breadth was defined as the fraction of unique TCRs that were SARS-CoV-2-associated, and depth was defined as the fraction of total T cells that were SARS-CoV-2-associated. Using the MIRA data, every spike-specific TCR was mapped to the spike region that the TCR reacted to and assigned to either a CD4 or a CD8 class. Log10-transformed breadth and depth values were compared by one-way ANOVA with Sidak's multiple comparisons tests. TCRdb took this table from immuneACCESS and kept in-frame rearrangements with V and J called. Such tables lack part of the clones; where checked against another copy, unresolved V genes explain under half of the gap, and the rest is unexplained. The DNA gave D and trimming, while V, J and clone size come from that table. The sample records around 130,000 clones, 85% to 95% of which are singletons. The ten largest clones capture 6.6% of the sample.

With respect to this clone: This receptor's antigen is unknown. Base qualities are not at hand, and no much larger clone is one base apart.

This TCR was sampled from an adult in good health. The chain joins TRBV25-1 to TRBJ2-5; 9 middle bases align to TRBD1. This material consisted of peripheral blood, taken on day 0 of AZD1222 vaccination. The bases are TGTGCCAGCAGTGACCGTCATGACAGGGGGGTAAGGGAGACCCAGTACTTC. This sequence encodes CASSDRHDRGVRETQYF. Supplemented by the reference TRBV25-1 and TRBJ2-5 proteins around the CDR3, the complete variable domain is EADIYQTPRYLVIGTGKKITLECSQTMGHDKMYWYQQDPGMELHLIHYSYGVNSTEKGDLSSESTVSRIRTEHFPLTLESARPSHTSQYLCASSDRHDRGVRETQYFGPGTRLLVL.